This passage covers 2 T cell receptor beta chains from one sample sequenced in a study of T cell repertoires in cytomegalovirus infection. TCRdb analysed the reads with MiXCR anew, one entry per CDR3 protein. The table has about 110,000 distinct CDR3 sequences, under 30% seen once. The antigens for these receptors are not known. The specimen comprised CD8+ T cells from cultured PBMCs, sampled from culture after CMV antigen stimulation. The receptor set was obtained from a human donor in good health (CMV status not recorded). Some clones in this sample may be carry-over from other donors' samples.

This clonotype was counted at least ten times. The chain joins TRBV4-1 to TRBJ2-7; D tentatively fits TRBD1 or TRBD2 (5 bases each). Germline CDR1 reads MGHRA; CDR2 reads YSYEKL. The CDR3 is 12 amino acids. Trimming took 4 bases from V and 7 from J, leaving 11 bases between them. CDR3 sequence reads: CASSPTGTEQYF. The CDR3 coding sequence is TGCGCCAGCAGCCCGACTGGGACGGAGCAGTACTTC.

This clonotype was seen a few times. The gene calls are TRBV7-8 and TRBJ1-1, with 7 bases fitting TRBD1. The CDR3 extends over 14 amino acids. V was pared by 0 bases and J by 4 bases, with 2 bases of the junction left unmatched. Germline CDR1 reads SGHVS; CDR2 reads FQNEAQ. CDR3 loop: CASSLAGTATEAFF. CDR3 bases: TGTGCCAGCAGCTTAGCGGGGACAGCCACTGAAGCTTTCTTT.